This T cell receptor (beta chain) stems from a study of T cell responses to AZD1222 COVID-19 vaccine. Overall study: Second doses at about 4 or about 12 weeks were pooled.

Data came from immunoSEQ multiplex PCR; TCRdb stores just in-frame clones and leaves some out. The sample carries more than 110,000 clones, around 90% recorded once. The CDR3 is 14 residues long. V dropped 6 bases and J dropped 5; count of bases not matched to a gene: 6. Germline-derived CDR1 and CDR2 are MNHEY and SVGAGI. Turning to this clone: The antigen is unknown.

Study results and limitations: Repertoire samples came only from after the peak T cell response. Clonal diversity was possibly underestimated; the donors were predominantly white British and more often female.

The chain combines TRBV6-5 with TRBJ2-1; 8 bases are a match to TRBD2. The receptor's source is an adult in good health. This sample comprised peripheral blood, obtained on day 0 of AZD1222 vaccination. CDR3 in DNA: TGTGCCAGCAGACGGGGGGGCGGGAACAATGAGCAGTTCTTC. It codes for CASRRGGGNNEQFF.